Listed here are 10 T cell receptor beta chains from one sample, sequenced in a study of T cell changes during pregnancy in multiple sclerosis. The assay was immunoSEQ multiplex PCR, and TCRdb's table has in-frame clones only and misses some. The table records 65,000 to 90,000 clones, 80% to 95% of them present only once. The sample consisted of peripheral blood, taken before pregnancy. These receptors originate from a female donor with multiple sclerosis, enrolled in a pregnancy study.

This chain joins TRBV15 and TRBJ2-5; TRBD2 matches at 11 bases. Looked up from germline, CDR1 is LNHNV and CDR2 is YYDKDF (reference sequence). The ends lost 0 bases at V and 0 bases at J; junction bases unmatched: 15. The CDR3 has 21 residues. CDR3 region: CATSRDPELAGVWGYQETQYF. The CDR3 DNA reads TGTGCCACCAGCAGAGATCCTGAACTAGCGGGAGTATGGGGGTACCAAGAGACCCAGTACTTC.

CDR3 in amino acids: CASSVGPGIGDEQFF. The CDR3 nucleotides read TGTGCCAGCAGCGTAGGCCCAGGAATAGGCGATGAGCAGTTCTTC. The rearrangement uses TRBV9 and TRBJ2-1; D remains ambiguous. V gave up 0 bases and J gave up 8 bases, with 15 bases separating them. The CDR3 has 15 amino acids. From germline, CDR1 is SGDLS and CDR2 YYNGEE. The full variable domain, rest sourced from reference TRBV9 and TRBJ2-1, is DSGVTQTPKHLITATGQRVTLRCSPRSGDLSVYWYQQSLDQGLQFLIQYYNGEERAKGNILERFSAQQFPDLHSELNLSSLELGDSALYFCASSVGPGIGDEQFFGPGTRLTVL.

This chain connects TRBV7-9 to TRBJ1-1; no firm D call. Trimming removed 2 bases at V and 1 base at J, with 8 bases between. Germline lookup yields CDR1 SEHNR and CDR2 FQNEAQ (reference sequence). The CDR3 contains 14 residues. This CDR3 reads CASSLISQNTEAFF. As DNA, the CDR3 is TGTGCCAGCAGCTTAATTTCCCAGAACACTGAAGCTTTCTTT.

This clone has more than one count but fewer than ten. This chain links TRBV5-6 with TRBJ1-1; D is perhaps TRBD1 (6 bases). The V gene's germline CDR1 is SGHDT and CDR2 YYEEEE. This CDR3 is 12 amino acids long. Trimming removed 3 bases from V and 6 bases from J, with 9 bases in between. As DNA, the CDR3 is TGTGCCAGCAGCTCATGGACAGCTGAAGCTTTCTTT. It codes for CASSSWTAEAFF.

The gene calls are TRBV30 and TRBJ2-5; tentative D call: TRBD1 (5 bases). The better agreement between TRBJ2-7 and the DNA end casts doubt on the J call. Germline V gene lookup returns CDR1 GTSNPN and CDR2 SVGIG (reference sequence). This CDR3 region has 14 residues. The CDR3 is CAWSVSFVGAEQYF. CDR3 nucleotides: TGTGCCTGGAGTGTAAGTTTTGTTGGGGCCGAGCAGTACTTC.

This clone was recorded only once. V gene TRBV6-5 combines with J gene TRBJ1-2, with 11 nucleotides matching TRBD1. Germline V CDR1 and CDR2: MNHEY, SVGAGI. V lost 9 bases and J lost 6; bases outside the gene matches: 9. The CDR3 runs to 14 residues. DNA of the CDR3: TGTGCCAGTTGGGGGGACAGGGGGTCCCATGGCTACACCTTC. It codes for CASWGDRGSHGYTF.

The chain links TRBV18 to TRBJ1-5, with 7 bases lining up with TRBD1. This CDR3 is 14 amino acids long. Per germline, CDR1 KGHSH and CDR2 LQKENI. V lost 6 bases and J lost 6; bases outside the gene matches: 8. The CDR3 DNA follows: TGTGCCAGCTCCATCCAGGGGGAGAGTCAGCCCCAGCATTTT. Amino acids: CASSIQGESQPQHF. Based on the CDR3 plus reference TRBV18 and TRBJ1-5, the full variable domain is NAGVMQNPRHLVRRRGQEARLRCSPMKGHSHVYWYRQLPEEGLKFMVYLQKENIIDESGMPKERFSAEFPKEGPSILRIQQVVRGDSAAYFCASSIQGESQPQHFGDGTRLSIL.

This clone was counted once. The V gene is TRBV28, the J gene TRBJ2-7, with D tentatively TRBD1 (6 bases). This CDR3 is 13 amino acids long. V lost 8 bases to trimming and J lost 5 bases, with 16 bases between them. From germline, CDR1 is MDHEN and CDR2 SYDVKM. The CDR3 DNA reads TGTGCCAGCTCCGGGACATTAGGTCACGAGCAGTACTTC. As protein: CASSGTLGHEQYF.

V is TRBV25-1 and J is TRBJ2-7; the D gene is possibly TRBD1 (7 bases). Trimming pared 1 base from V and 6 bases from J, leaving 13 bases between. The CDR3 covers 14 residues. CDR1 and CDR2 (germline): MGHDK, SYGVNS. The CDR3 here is CASSEFGQGGEQYF. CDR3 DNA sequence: TGTGCCAGCAGTGAATTCGGGCAGGGGGGCGAGCAGTACTTC.

Here the CDR3 reads CASSSLWASLNEQFF. CDR3 nucleotide sequence: TGTGCCAGCAGCTCACTTTGGGCTAGCCTAAATGAGCAGTTCTTC. The genes are TRBV11-3 and TRBJ2-1; the D gene is possibly TRBD2 (5 bases). Between the trimmed V and J ends, which lost 4 bases and 7 bases, there was a span of 17 bases. Germline-derived CDR1 and CDR2 are SGHNT and YENEEA. This CDR3 is 15 amino acids long.